The 27 T cell receptor beta chains below come from one sample, sequenced in a study of T cells in tuberculosis. Sequencing used immunoSEQ multiplex PCR; TCRdb keeps in-frame clones, though not all of them. The sample has 20,000 to 25,000 clones, about 96% seen once. Sequencing was performed on PBMCs. The receptor set was obtained from a donor aged 10-35 years with latent tuberculosis or without tuberculosis infection.

CDR3 sequence reads: CASSRGTDTQYF. The CDR3 nucleotides are TGTGCCAGCAGTAGAGGGACAGATACGCAGTATTTT. The chain carries TRBV25-1 and TRBJ2-3; D is perhaps TRBD2 (5 bases). CDR3 length: 12 amino acids. The germline V and J ends were trimmed by 5 bases and 3 bases, with 6 bases remaining between them. The V gene's germline CDR1 is MGHDK and CDR2 SYGVNS.

The V gene is TRBV11-2, the J gene TRBJ1-1; D call uncertain. Germline V gene data show CDR1 as SGHAT and CDR2 as FQNNGV. There are 15 residues in the CDR3. The V and J ends lost 1 base and 1 base respectively, with 10 bases between them. The CDR3 sequence: CASSLATLANTEAFF. As DNA, the CDR3 is TGTGCCAGCAGCTTAGCGACACTAGCGAACACTGAAGCTTTCTTT.

V usage is TRBV19 and J usage is TRBJ1-5, with D possibly matching TRBD1 (5 bases). Trimming cost V 2 bases and J 5 bases, with 7 bases left between them. Germline CDR1 is LNHDA and CDR2 is SQIVND (reference sequence). There are 13 residues in the CDR3. CDR3 sequence (DNA): TGTGCCAGTAGTATAACAGGCGATCAGCCCCAGCATTTT. As protein: CASSITGDQPQHF.

The chain couples TRBV11-2 to TRBJ2-7; no definite D call. The CDR3 length is 11 residues. Trimming stripped 1 base from V and 7 bases from J, with 5 bases between. Looked up from germline, CDR1 is SGHAT and CDR2 is FQNNGV. The CDR3 DNA reads TGTGCCAGCAGCTTAGTCCGGGAGCAGTACTTC. It encodes CASSLVREQYF.

V is TRBV4-1 and J is TRBJ2-5; 8 bases map to TRBD2. The germline CDR1 and CDR2 sequences are MGHRA and YSYEKL. Unmatched junction bases numbered 2, after V lost 1 base and J lost 1 base. The CDR3 has 15 residues. CDR3 nucleotides: TGCGCCAGCAGCCAAGCGGCGGGGGGCCAAGAGACCCAGTACTTC. The encoded protein is CASSQAAGGQETQYF.

The chain employs TRBV28 and TRBJ1-4, with 7 bases fitting TRBD1. Germline V gene sequence: CDR1 MDHEN, CDR2 SYDVKM. Germline trimming cut 5 bases from V and 4 bases from J; bases unmatched to any gene: 7. The CDR3 length is 15 residues. The CDR3 bases are TGTGCCAGCAGTCGAGGACAGGTCCGTAATGAAAAACTGTTTTTT. This encodes CASSRGQVRNEKLFF.

The gene calls are TRBV5-1 and TRBJ2-7, with a possible D match to TRBD1 (6 bases). From germline, CDR1 is SGHRS and CDR2 YFSETQ. Trimming removed 1 base at V and 0 bases at J, with 8 bases between. The CDR3 contains 14 residues. Here the CDR3 reads CASSLRQDSYEQYF. The CDR3, as DNA: TGCGCCAGCAGCTTGAGACAGGACTCCTACGAGCAGTACTTC.

The chain has TRBV5-1 and TRBJ2-2; TRBD1 matches 9 bases. Germline trimming cut 7 bases from V and 1 base from J; bases unmatched to any gene: 11. CDR1 and CDR2 from the germline V gene are SGHRS and YFSETQ. This CDR3 spans 17 amino acids. The CDR3 region has the DNA TGCGCCAGCTCTCTTGCGGGACAGGGTTGGAACACCGGGGAGCTGTTTTTT. Residues: CASSLAGQGWNTGELFF.

The rearrangement uses TRBV27 and TRBJ2-7; 7 bases match TRBD1. The length of the CDR3 is 14 residues. Losses at the gene ends were 3 bases for V and 4 bases for J; bases not matched to a gene: 6. From germline, CDR1 is MNHEY and CDR2 SMNVEV (reference sequence). The DNA of the CDR3 is TGTGCCAGCAGTTTGAAGGGGGCTCTATACGAGCAGTACTTC. As protein: CASSLKGALYEQYF.

The rearrangement links TRBV29-1 to TRBJ2-7; D is possibly TRBD1 (6 bases). V was cut by 4 bases and J by 3 bases, with 16 bases left in between. Germline CDR1 SQVTM, CDR2 ANQGSEA. The CDR3 sequence is 14 residues long. The CDR3 reads CSVGPREQGYEQYF. CDR3 sequence (DNA): TGCAGCGTTGGCCCACGAGAACAGGGCTACGAGCAGTACTTC.

The V gene is TRBV11-1, the J gene TRBJ1-1; tentatively, D is TRBD1 (6 bases). Between the trimmed V and J ends, which lost 5 bases and 0 bases, there was a span of 10 bases. The germline V gene encodes CDR1 SGHAT and CDR2 FQDESV (reference sequence). The length of the CDR3 is 14 residues. The CDR3 loop reads CASSPGHLNTEAFF. The CDR3 nucleotides read TGTGCCAGCAGCCCGGGACACCTGAACACTGAAGCTTTCTTT.

The chain joins TRBV19 to TRBJ1-5, with D unclear. CDR3 length: 13 residues. Trimming took 7 bases from V and 3 from J, leaving 10 bases between them. Per the germline V gene, CDR1 is LNHDA and CDR2 is SQIVND (reference sequence). CDR3 region: CASTWAYNQPQHF. CDR3 nucleotide sequence: TGTGCCAGTACGTGGGCCTACAATCAGCCCCAGCATTTT.

This clone showed up just once. The rearrangement joins TRBV5-5 to TRBJ1-2; TRBD1 matches 7 bases. Germline values: CDR1 SGHKS, CDR2 YYEKEE (reference sequence). CDR3 length equals 16 residues. V shed 4 bases and J 3 bases; nucleotides not matched to a gene: 12. The DNA for the CDR3 is TGTGCCAGCAGCCACAACAGGGGACGGGTCGACTATGGCTACACCTTC. Its protein product is CASSHNRGRVDYGYTF.

J is TRBJ1-1 and V is TRBV29-1; maybe TRBD1 (5 bases). This CDR3 is 12 amino acids long. Germline CDR1 reads SQVTM; CDR2 reads ANQGSEA. V gave up 5 bases and J gave up 0 bases, with 7 bases separating them. The CDR3 nucleotides are TGCAGCGTTCAGGGCATGAACACTGAAGCTTTCTTT. This gives the protein CSVQGMNTEAFF.

The chain joins TRBV7-9 to TRBJ1-5, with D tentatively TRBD1 (6 bases). V gave up 3 bases and J gave up 3 bases, with 18 bases separating them. This CDR3 has 17 amino acids. The germline V gene has CDR1 SEHNR and CDR2 FQNEAQ (reference sequence). The CDR3 DNA follows: TGTGCCAGCAGCTTGGGGGGGCGAAGTGAGGACAATCAGCCCCAGCATTTT. It yields the protein CASSLGGRSEDNQPQHF. The variable domain in full, with the rest retrieved from reference TRBV7-9 and TRBJ1-5, is DTGVSQNPRHKITKRGQNVTFRCDPISEHNRLYWYRQTLGQGPEFLTYFQNEAQLEKSRLLSDRFSAERPKGSFSTLEIQRTEQGDSAMYLCASSLGGRSEDNQPQHFGDGTRLSIL.

The rearrangement uses TRBV6-6 and TRBJ2-7; D is perhaps TRBD1 (6 bases). Germline CDR1 MNHNY, CDR2 SVGAGI (reference sequence). The V end lost 0 bases, the J end lost 2 bases, and 11 bases lay between the germline ends. The CDR3 has 15 residues. The CDR3 nucleotides read TGTGCCAGCAGTTACTCCCTGGACAGAGCCTACGAGCAGTACTTC. Protein product: CASSYSLDRAYEQYF.

V is TRBV12-5 and J is TRBJ2-7, with 15 positions matching TRBD2. The trim removed 2 bases at V and 1 base at J, leaving 9 bases unmatched. Germline V lookup: CDR1 LGHNT, CDR2 FRNRAP. The length of the CDR3 is 19 residues. Here the CDR3 reads CASGLKVGLAGGWSYEQYF. The CDR3 DNA is TGTGCTAGTGGTTTGAAAGTGGGACTAGCGGGAGGATGGTCCTACGAGCAGTACTTC.

The V gene is TRBV27, the J gene TRBJ1-2; D is perhaps TRBD1 (6 bases). Germline V gene sequence: CDR1 MNHEY, CDR2 SMNVEV (reference sequence). The CDR3 totals 12 residues. V was pared by 5 bases and J by 5 bases, with 9 bases between. In DNA form, the CDR3 reads TGTGCCAGCAGTATGACAGGTTATGGCTACACCTTC. It yields the protein CASSMTGYGYTF.

The chain couples TRBV7-9 to TRBJ2-7, with TRBD1 matching over 8 bases. The CDR3 is 14 residues long. The ends lost 3 bases at V and 2 bases at J; junction bases unmatched: 3. The V gene's germline CDR1 is SEHNR and CDR2 FQNEAQ (reference sequence). CDR3 DNA: TGTGCCAGCAGCTTCTCACAGGGGGCCTACGAGCAGTACTTC. This sequence encodes CASSFSQGAYEQYF.

CDR3 DNA: TGTGCCAGTAGCCGACAGGGGTTCGGTGAAGCTTTCTTT. As protein: CASSRQGFGEAFF. The V and J genes are TRBV19 and TRBJ1-1; 8 bases align to TRBD1. With V trimmed by 6 bases and J by 7 bases, 7 bases remained unmatched. CDR1 is LNHDA, CDR2 SQIVND, per germline (reference sequence). This CDR3 is 13 amino acids long.

The chain couples TRBV6-5 to TRBJ1-2; no definite D call. The CDR3 runs 14 residues. Germline loops: CDR1 MNHEY, CDR2 SVGAGI. V lost 5 bases and J 4 bases, leaving 14 bases between the germline ends. DNA of the CDR3: TGTGCCAGCAGTCCTCCGGGTCCTTTCTATGGCTACACCTTC. Translated: CASSPPGPFYGYTF.

Concerning this clone: The conserved phenylalanine or tryptophan is not found at the CDR3 terminus, so this likely reflects a read error. This rearrangement joins TRBV19 to TRBJ1-1; 8 positions match TRBD1. The junction had 6 bases not matched to a gene; V was cut back by 7 bases and J by 5 bases. The CDR3 is 13 amino acids. Germline CDR1 reads LNHDA; CDR2 reads SQIVND (reference sequence). The CDR3 coding sequence is TGTGCCAGTAACGACAGGGGATGGACTGAAGCTTTCTCT. This translates into CASNDRGWTEAFS.

The genes are TRBV28 and TRBJ2-1, with D tentatively TRBD1 (6 bases). V was shortened by 3 bases and J by 8 bases, with 20 bases between the two germline ends. CDR1 is MDHEN, CDR2 SYDVKM, per germline. The CDR3 is made up of 16 amino acids. The CDR3 here is CASSFWTALTLHEQFF. In DNA, the CDR3 is TGTGCCAGCAGTTTTTGGACAGCACTTACCCTACATGAGCAGTTCTTC.

The sample holds one count of this clone. This chain connects TRBV4-1 to TRBJ2-3; 9 nucleotides line up with TRBD2. This CDR3 spans 16 amino acids. V trimming: 6 bases; J trimming: 1 base; junction bases outside the gene matches: 8. Looked up from germline, CDR1 is MGHRA and CDR2 is YSYEKL. CDR3 sequence reads: CASSSQRGGGTDTQYF. The CDR3 region has the DNA TGCGCCAGCAGTTCCCAGCGCGGGGGGGGCACAGATACGCAGTATTTT.

The CDR3 here is CASSFPTENYGYTF. The CDR3 nucleotides read TGTGCCAGCAGCTTCCCGACTGAGAACTATGGCTACACCTTC. V and J are TRBV7-9 and TRBJ1-2; no firm D call. Germline V CDR1 and CDR2: SEHNR, FQNEAQ (reference sequence). The CDR3 spans 14 residues. Trimming removed 3 bases at V and 2 bases at J, with 10 bases between.

The chain couples TRBV2 to TRBJ1-2; D is unresolved. Germline-derived CDR1 and CDR2 are SNHLY and FYNNEI. The CDR3 has 14 residues. V was cut by 3 bases and J by 3 bases, with 11 bases left in between. The CDR3 sequence is CASSDPGPDYGYTF. The DNA for the CDR3 is TGTGCCAGCAGTGACCCAGGTCCGGACTATGGCTACACCTTC.

V and J are TRBV27 and TRBJ1-4; perhaps TRBD1 as D (6 bases). Germline assignment: CDR1 MNHEY and CDR2 SMNVEV (reference sequence). The CDR3 consists of 14 residues. Trimming shortened V by 0 bases and J by 6 bases, and 8 bases separated the two germline ends. CDR3 DNA: TGTGCCAGCAGTTTATCGGGACACCATGAAAAACTGTTTTTT. Its protein product is CASSLSGHHEKLFF. Variable domain in full (rest from reference TRBV27 and TRBJ1-4): EAQVTQNPRYLITVTGKKLTVTCSQNMNHEYMSWYRQDPGLGLRQIYYSMNVEVTDKGDVPEGYKVSRKEKRNFPLILESPSPNQTSLYFCASSLSGHHEKLFFGSGTQLSVL.